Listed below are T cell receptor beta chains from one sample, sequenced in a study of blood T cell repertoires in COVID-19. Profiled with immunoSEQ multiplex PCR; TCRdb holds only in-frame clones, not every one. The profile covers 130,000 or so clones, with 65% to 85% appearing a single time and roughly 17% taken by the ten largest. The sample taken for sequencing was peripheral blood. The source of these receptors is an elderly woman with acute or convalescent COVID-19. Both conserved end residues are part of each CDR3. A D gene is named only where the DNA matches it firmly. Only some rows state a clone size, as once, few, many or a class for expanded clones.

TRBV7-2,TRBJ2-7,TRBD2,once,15,TGTGCCAGCAGCCGCAGGGGGGGACTAGCATCCGAGCAGTACTTC,CASSRRGGLASEQYF
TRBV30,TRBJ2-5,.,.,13,TGTGCCTGGAGTCCCGCAGGGGTTGAGACCCAGTACTTC,CAWSPAGVETQYF
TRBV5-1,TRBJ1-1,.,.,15,TGCGCCAGCAGCCCCGAGGGGGGGATGAACACTGAAGCTTTCTTT,CASSPEGGMNTEAFF
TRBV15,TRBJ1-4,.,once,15,TGTGCCACCAGCAGAGAGGGCAGCCTTAATGAAAAACTGTTTTTT,CATSREGSLNEKLFF
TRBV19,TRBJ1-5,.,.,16,TGTGCCAGTAGTATAGTGACAGACCTTAGCAATCAGCCCCAGCATTTT,CASSIVTDLSNQPQHF
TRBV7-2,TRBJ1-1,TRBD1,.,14,TGTGCCAGCAGCACAACAGGGGCGATCACTGAAGCTTTCTTT,CASSTTGAITEAFF
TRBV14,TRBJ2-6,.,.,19,TGTGCCAGCAGCCAAGTCGCAGGGCCACTAAATTCTGGGGCCAACGTCCTGACTTTC,CASSQVAGPLNSGANVLTF
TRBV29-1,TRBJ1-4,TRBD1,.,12,TGCAGCGGACAGGGGTTGAGTGAAAAACTGTTTTTT,CSGQGLSEKLFF
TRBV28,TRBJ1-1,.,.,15,TGTGCCAGCAGTCTCCGGACATTCCTGAACACTGAAGCTTTCTTT,CASSLRTFLNTEAFF
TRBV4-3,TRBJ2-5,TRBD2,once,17,TGCGCCAGCAGCCAAGAATGGGGTGGCGGGGGGAAAGAGACCCAGTACTTC,CASSQEWGGGGKETQYF
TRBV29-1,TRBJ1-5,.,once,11,TGCAGCGCTGGACAGAATCAGCCCCAGCATTTT,CSAGQNQPQHF
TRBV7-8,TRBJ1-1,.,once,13,TGTGCCAGCAGCTTAGGAGGGGGCACTGAAGCTTTCTTT,CASSLGGGTEAFF
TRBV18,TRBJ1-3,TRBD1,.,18,TGTGCCAGCTCACCACAACGACAGGGGGCCCTCTCTGGAAACACCATATATTTT,CASSPQRQGALSGNTIYF
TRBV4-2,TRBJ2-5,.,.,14,TGTGCCAGCAGCCGAGTGAAGGGGGAAGAGACCCAGTACTTC,CASSRVKGEETQYF
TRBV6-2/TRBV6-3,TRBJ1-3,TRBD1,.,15,TGTGCCAGCAGCCGACAGGGAAACTCTGGAAACACCATATATTTT,CASSRQGNSGNTIYF
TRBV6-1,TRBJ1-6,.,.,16,TGTGCCAGCAGTGTTTCTTGGGGCGCGAATAATTCACCCCTCCACTTT,CASSVSWGANNSPLHF
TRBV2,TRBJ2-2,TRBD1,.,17,TGTGCCAGCAGATTACAGGGGGAGATTGGGCACACCGGGGAGCTGTTTTTT,CASRLQGEIGHTGELFF
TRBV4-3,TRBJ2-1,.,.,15,TGCGCCAGCAGCCCCGACATGCCCAATTACAATGAGCAGTTCTTC,CASSPDMPNYNEQFF
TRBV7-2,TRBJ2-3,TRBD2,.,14,TGTGCCAGCAGCATCCCGGGACTACAAGATACGCAGTATTTT,CASSIPGLQDTQYF
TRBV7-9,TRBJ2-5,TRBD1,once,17,TGTGCCAGCAGCCCACCGTCCGGGACAGGGGGCCAAGAGACCCAGTACTTC,CASSPPSGTGGQETQYF
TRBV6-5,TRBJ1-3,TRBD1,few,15,TGTGCCACGAGACCAGGGGGAGTCTCTGGAAACACCATATATTTT,CATRPGGVSGNTIYF
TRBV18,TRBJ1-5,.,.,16,TGTGCCAGCTCACCATCCCACAGGGCTGGGAATCAGCCCCAGCATTTT,CASSPSHRAGNQPQHF
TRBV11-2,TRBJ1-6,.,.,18,TGTGCCAGCAGCTGGCCGGAGGGGACGGGACGTGGCGGTTCACCCCTCCACTTT,CASSWPEGTGRGGSPLHF
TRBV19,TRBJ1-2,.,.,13,TGTGCCAGTAGGTCAGGAGGAAACTATGGCTACACCTTC,CASRSGGNYGYTF
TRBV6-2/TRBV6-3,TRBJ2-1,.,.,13,TGTGCCAGCAGTGAGCGGCTACACAATGAGCAGTTCTTC,CASSERLHNEQFF
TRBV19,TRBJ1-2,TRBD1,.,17,TGTGCCAGTAGTACCCCGTGGGACAGGGCCACTATAGATGGCTACACCTTC,CASSTPWDRATIDGYTF
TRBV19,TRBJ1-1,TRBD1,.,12,TGTGCCATACGACAGGGTAACACTGAAGCTTTCTTT,CAIRQGNTEAFF
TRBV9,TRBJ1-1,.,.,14,TGTGCCCGCAGCGCCCGGGGGGGGAACACTGAAGCTTTCTTT,CARSARGGNTEAFF
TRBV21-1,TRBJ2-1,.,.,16,TGTGCCAGCAGCCAACAGGGTCGGAGCTCCTACAATGAGCAGTTCTTC,CASSQQGRSSYNEQFF
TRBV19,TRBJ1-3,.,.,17,TGTGCCAGTAGTATCCCGAACCCCGTGGCCTCTGGAAACACCATATATTTT,CASSIPNPVASGNTIYF
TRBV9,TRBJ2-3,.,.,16,TGTGCCAGCAGCGTAGAGGGGGAACCTAGCACAGATACGCAGTATTTT,CASSVEGEPSTDTQYF
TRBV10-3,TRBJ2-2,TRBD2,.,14,TGTGCCACCGAGCGGGAGGGAGGAGTGGGGGAGCTGTTTTTT,CATEREGGVGELFF
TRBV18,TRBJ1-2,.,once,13,TGTGCCAGCTCACCAAAACAGGGCTCCGGCTACACCTTC,CASSPKQGSGYTF
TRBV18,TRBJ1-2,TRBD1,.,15,TGTGCCAGCTCCCTTGGACAGGGGGCGCGCTATGGCTACACCTTC,CASSLGQGARYGYTF
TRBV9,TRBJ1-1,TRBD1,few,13,TGTGCCAGCAGCAAGGACAGGCACACTGAAGCTTTCTTT,CASSKDRHTEAFF
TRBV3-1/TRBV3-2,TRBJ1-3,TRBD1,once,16,TGTGCCAGCAGCCAAGGGACAGGGAGGTATGGAAACACCATATATTTT,CASSQGTGRYGNTIYF
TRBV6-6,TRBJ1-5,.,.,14,TGTGCCAGCAGCCCCCACAGGGACAATCAGCCCCAGCATTTT,CASSPHRDNQPQHF
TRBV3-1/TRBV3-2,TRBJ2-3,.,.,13,TGTGCCAGCAGCCAATATAGCACAGATACGCAGTATTTT,CASSQYSTDTQYF
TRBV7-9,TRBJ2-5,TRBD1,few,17,TGTGCCAGCAGCAAAACGGACAGGGTCGCCCGACGGGAGACCCAGTACTTC,CASSKTDRVARRETQYF
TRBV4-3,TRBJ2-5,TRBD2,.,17,TGCGCCAGCAGCCCTTTAGCGGGGGCGCATTTGGCGGAGACCCAGTACTTC,CASSPLAGAHLAETQYF
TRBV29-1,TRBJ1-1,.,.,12,TGCAGCGCCGCGACAGGGAACACTGAAGCTTTCTTT,CSAATGNTEAFF
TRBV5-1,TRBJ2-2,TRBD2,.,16,TGCGCCAGCAGCAAACAAGGGGCGGGAGGATCCGGGGAGCTGTTTTTT,CASSKQGAGGSGELFF
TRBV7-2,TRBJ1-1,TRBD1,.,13,TGTGCCAGCAGTACCGGGACAGGGCGCGGAGCTTTCTTT,CASSTGTGRGAFF
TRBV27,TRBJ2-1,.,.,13,TGTGCCAGCAGTTTGTTCCCGGGGTTTGAGCAGTTCTTC,CASSLFPGFEQFF
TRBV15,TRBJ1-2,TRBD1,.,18,TGTGCCACCAGCAGAGGTTTTGGACAGGGGACCGGGGGCTATGGCTACACCTTC,CATSRGFGQGTGGYGYTF
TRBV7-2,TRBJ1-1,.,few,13,TGTGCCAGCAGAGTAGAGACAAGGACTGAAGCTTTCTTT,CASRVETRTEAFF
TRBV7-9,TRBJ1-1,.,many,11,TGTGCCAGCAGCCGACGGGCTGAAGCTTTCTTT,CASSRRAEAFF